This T cell receptor (beta chain) was recorded in a study of T-cell memory formation after mild COVID-19. On the study more broadly: TCR clusters were largely donor specific.

Trimming shortened V by 5 bases and J by 7 bases, and 21 bases separated the two germline ends. This CDR3 contains 16 residues. The germline CDR1 and CDR2 sequences are SEHNR and FQNEAQ (reference sequence). A single record per CDR3 protein comes from TCRdb applying MiXCR to the 5' RACE reads. The table has roughly 170,000 distinct CDR3 sequences, over 20% seen once. Notes on the study in general: Shrinking CD4+ clones resided mostly in CM and EM, and CD8+ ones in EMRA.

This clonotype was counted between two and nine times. No antigen is known for it. The TCR originated in an adult woman who had mild COVID-19 (a few samples of this study predate the infection). Cell type and time point are not known. The chain has TRBV7-9 and TRBJ2-1; possible D gene TRBD2, 6 bases. The sample comprised PBMCs or a T cell subset sorted from them (not recorded which). CDR3 coding DNA: TGTGCCAGCAGCATTACCGGGACTCGCCATCGGAATGAGCAGTTCTTC. Amino acids: CASSITGTRHRNEQFF.